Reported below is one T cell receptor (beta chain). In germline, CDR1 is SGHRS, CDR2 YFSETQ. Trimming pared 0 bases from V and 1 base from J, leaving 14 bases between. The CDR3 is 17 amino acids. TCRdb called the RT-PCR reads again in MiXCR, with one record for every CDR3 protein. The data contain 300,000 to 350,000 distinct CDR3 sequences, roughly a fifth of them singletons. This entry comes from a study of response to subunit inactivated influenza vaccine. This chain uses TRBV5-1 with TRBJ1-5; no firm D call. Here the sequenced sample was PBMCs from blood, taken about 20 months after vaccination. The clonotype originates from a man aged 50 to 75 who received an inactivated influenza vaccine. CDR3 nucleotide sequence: TGCGCCAGCAGCTTGGCCCCCCGGGGTGGGAGCAATCAGCCCCAGCATTTT. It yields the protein CASSLAPRGGSNQPQHF.